This TCR beta chain is from a study of regulatory T cells in long-lasting Graves disease. Study findings and constraints: Persistent Graves' patients showed less TCR diversity than newly diagnosed ones.

Construction of the TCR beta libraries employed iRepertoire HTBI primers in conjunction with Arm-PCR of CDR3 regions. TCRdb reprocessed the multiplex PCR reads with MiXCR, giving one entry per CDR3 protein. The sample contains 680,000 or so distinct CDR3 sequences, approximately 15% of which appear only once. Documented time point: newly diagnosed GD, antithyroid drugs for less than 3 months. PBMCs provided the RNA from which the TCR library was made. This CDR3 is 15 amino acids long. Trimming took off 4 bases at V and 1 base at J, with 13 bases between the two ends. Germline V lookup: CDR1 SGHNT, CDR2 YYREEE (reference sequence). Turning to this clonotype: Its target is unknown.

These same data were also listed under a study on T cells in Graves' hyperthyroidism and ophthalmopathy.

The sequences come from peripheral blood mononuclear cells (PBMCs), collected at new diagnosis, from a patient treated with antithyroid drugs. V usage is TRBV5-4 and J usage is TRBJ2-3; D could derive from TRBD1 or TRBD2 (6 bases each). This TCR was sampled from a woman aged 25 to 39 with Graves disease. The chain's CDR3 is CASSKGGIGTDTQYF. CDR3 nucleotide sequence: TGTGCCAGCAGCAAAGGGGGGATAGGCACAGATACGCAGTATTTT. The full variable domain, rest sourced from reference TRBV5-4 and TRBJ2-3, is ETGVTQSPTHLIKTRGQQVTLRCSSQSGHNTVSWYQQALGQGPQFIFQYYREEENGRGNFPPRFSGLQFPNYSSELNVNALELDDSALYLCASSKGGIGTDTQYFGPGTRLTVL.